The 28 T cell receptor beta chains reported below all come from one sample, sequenced in a study of blood T cell repertoires in COVID-19. Clones were sequenced by immunoSEQ multiplex PCR, and TCRdb holds only the in-frame ones, with some missing. This sample carries over 95,000 clones, 75% to 85% of them seen once, and the ten largest clones take about 10%. The material sequenced was peripheral blood. Receptors were obtained from a human donor in a cohort sampled during active COVID-19.

This chain connects TRBV3-1 (or the pseudogene TRBV3-2) to TRBJ1-3; 7 bases agree with TRBD1. V gave up 4 bases and J gave up 5 bases; unmatched junction bases: 5. This CDR3 has 14 residues. CDR1 and CDR2 (germline): LGHDT, YNNKEL (reference sequence). CDR3 nucleotide sequence: TGTGCCAGCAGCCGAGGGGGACAGCGAAACACCATATATTTT. This encodes CASSRGGQRNTIYF.

The genes are TRBV28 and TRBJ1-6; D uncertain. The CDR3 totals 16 residues. The ends were cut back, 3 bases at V and 7 bases at J, with 16 bases in the middle. Germline V gene sequence: CDR1 MDHEN, CDR2 SYDVKM. CDR3 coding DNA: TGTGCCAGCAGTTTCCGAGGGTCCGGGCGAAATTCACCCCTCCACTTT. Its protein is CASSFRGSGRNSPLHF.

The V call is TRBV3-1 (or the pseudogene TRBV3-2), the J call TRBJ2-5, with 9 positions matching TRBD1. Germline V gene lookup returns CDR1 LGHDT and CDR2 YNNKEL (reference sequence). CDR3 length equals 13 residues. Trimming at V came to 4 bases and at J to 5 bases, leaving 2 bases not matched to a gene. CDR3 in amino acids: CASSRDRAETQYF. As DNA, the CDR3 is TGTGCCAGCAGCCGGGACAGGGCGGAGACCCAGTACTTC.

The chain carries TRBV2 and TRBJ2-5, with D unresolved. CDR3 size: 14 residues. Trimming cost V 0 bases and J 1 base, with 6 bases left between them. Germline V gene data show CDR1 as SNHLY and CDR2 as FYNNEI. The CDR3 loop reads CASSEALTQETQYF. The CDR3 DNA reads TGTGCCAGCAGTGAAGCTCTAACCCAAGAGACCCAGTACTTC.

The V call is TRBV27, the J call TRBJ2-7; D is undetermined. V was cut by 4 bases and J by 0 bases, with 7 bases left in between. The CDR3 spans 13 residues. Germline assignment: CDR1 MNHEY and CDR2 SMNVEV (reference sequence). The CDR3 nucleotides read TGTGCCAGCAGTTATCAGAACTCCTACGAGCAGTACTTC. This codes for CASSYQNSYEQYF.

The rearrangement uses TRBV7-9 and TRBJ2-2; the D gene is possibly TRBD1 (5 bases). The CDR3 runs 15 residues. Germline V gene data show CDR1 as SEHNR and CDR2 as FQNEAQ (reference sequence). Trimming took off 1 base at V and 2 bases at J, with 8 bases between the two ends. The CDR3: CASSLGTTNTGELFF. The DNA of the CDR3 is TGTGCCAGCAGCTTAGGGACAACCAACACCGGGGAGCTGTTTTTT.

A single count supports this clone. The chain is built from TRBV7-2 and TRBJ2-1, with 10 bases that match TRBD2. The germline CDR1 and CDR2 sequences are SGHTA and FQGNSA. V shed 5 bases and J 7 bases; nucleotides not matched to a gene: 11. The CDR3 runs to 16 residues. The CDR3 spells CASSDGRGLATNEQFF. CDR3 DNA sequence: TGTGCCAGCAGCGACGGGAGGGGACTAGCGACAAATGAGCAGTTCTTC.

This clone has just one count. The rearrangement links TRBV5-1 to TRBJ2-7, with 12 nucleotides matching TRBD2. CDR3 length: 15 residues. Looked up from germline, CDR1 is SGHRS and CDR2 is YFSETQ. Trimming at V came to 4 bases and at J to 5 bases, leaving 7 bases not matched to a gene. CDR3 sequence: CASSGRLAGDHEQYF. The CDR3 DNA sequence: TGCGCCAGCAGCGGTAGACTAGCGGGAGATCACGAGCAGTACTTC.

This clone was detected only once. V gene TRBV30 combines with J gene TRBJ2-7; tentatively, D is TRBD1 (6 bases). The CDR3 sequence is 13 residues long. CDR1 GTSNPN and CDR2 SVGIG come from the germline V gene (reference sequence). V shed 1 base and J shed 4 bases, with 11 bases lying between them. The CDR3 spells CAWSAGQLYEQYF. Here the CDR3 DNA reads TGTGCCTGGAGTGCCGGACAGCTTTACGAGCAGTACTTC.

The table lists this clone with a few counts. The V call is TRBV2, the J call TRBJ2-2, with 7 bases matching TRBD1. The CDR3 covers 15 residues. V lost 6 bases and J lost 0; bases outside the gene matches: 4. Germline CDR1 and CDR2: SNHLY and FYNNEI. This chain's CDR3 is CASRPGTANTGELFF. The CDR3 DNA is TGTGCCAGCAGGCCCGGGACAGCGAACACCGGGGAGCTGTTTTTT.

CDR3 amino acids: CAIVGGDRVSYEQYF. CDR3 nucleotides: TGTGCCATCGTTGGGGGGGACAGGGTCTCCTACGAGCAGTACTTC. The rearrangement links TRBV21-1 to TRBJ2-7; TRBD1 reflects the table's D call only, with no check against the DNA. TRBV21-1 counts as a pseudogene. The CDR3 spans 15 residues.

CDR3 sequence: CASSQWAGLNTGELFF. The CDR3 DNA is TGCGCCAGCAGCCAGTGGGCAGGATTGAACACCGGGGAGCTGTTTTTT. The V call is TRBV5-1, the J call TRBJ2-2, with D uncertain. Trimming cost V 4 bases and J 1 base, with 14 bases left between them. The CDR3 is made up of 16 amino acids. Germline CDR1 reads SGHRS; CDR2 reads YFSETQ.

For this clone: A junction boundary mismatches the germline segment, possibly from a read error. The gene calls are TRBV5-5 and TRBJ2-6; D call uncertain. Looked up from germline, CDR1 is SGHKS and CDR2 is YYEKEE (reference sequence). The CDR3 has 15 amino acids. The CDR3 is CASSLKSAGANVLTF. CDR3 in DNA: TGTGCCAGCAGCTTGAAGAGCGCTGGCGCCAACGTCCTGACTTTC.

The DNA for the CDR3 is TGTGCCAGCAGCTCGACAGGGGTATATGGCTACACCTTC. Amino acid sequence: CASSSTGVYGYTF. V and J are TRBV5-4 and TRBJ1-2, with 8 bases aligning to TRBD1. The CDR3 sequence is 13 residues long. The germline V gene encodes CDR1 SGHNT and CDR2 YYREEE (reference sequence). Trimming at V came to 3 bases and at J to 5 bases, leaving 3 bases not matched to a gene. The full variable domain, rest sourced from reference TRBV5-4 and TRBJ1-2, is ETGVTQSPTHLIKTRGQQVTLRCSSQSGHNTVSWYQQALGQGPQFIFQYYREEENGRGNFPPRFSGLQFPNYSSELNVNALELDDSALYLCASSSTGVYGYTFGSGTRLTVV.

V is TRBV30 and J is TRBJ1-3; D unclear. Trimming took off 8 bases at V and 0 bases at J, with 11 bases between the two ends. The CDR3 spans 13 residues. Germline CDR1 is GTSNPN and CDR2 is SVGIG (reference sequence). The CDR3 bases are TGTGCCCGCTCGCGGGGCTCTGGAAACACCATATATTTT. Translated: CARSRGSGNTIYF. The whole variable domain, filled in from reference TRBV30 and TRBJ1-3, reads SQTIHQWPATLVQPVGSPLSLECTVEGTSNPNLYWYRQAAGRGLQLLFYSVGIGQISSEVPQNLSASRPQDRQFILSSKKLLLSDSGFYLCARSRGSGNTIYFGEGSWLTVV.

V gene TRBV19 combines with J gene TRBJ1-2; D possibly corresponds to TRBD1 (6 bases). V lost 4 bases to trimming and J lost 4 bases, with 16 bases between them. The CDR3 length is 15 residues. Germline assignment: CDR1 LNHDA and CDR2 SQIVND (reference sequence). The CDR3 is CASSSNSGQIYGYTF. The CDR3 DNA reads TGTGCCAGTAGTAGCAACTCCGGACAGATCTATGGCTACACCTTC.

This clone was observed a handful of times. One end of the junction fails to match germline, which may point to a read error. The chain couples TRBV3-1 (or the pseudogene TRBV3-2) to TRBJ2-7, with 9 bases matching TRBD2. CDR3 length equals 18 residues. Germline-derived CDR1 and CDR2 are LGHDT and YNNKEL (reference sequence). CDR3 amino acids: CASSQDLVYSGSGYEQYF. The DNA for the CDR3 is TGTGCCAGCAGTCAAGATCTGGTTTATAGCGGGAGTGGCTACGAGCAGTACTTC.

The chain has TRBV7-3 and TRBJ1-4; D uncertain. This CDR3 has 14 amino acids. V lost 2 bases and J 3 bases, leaving 7 bases between the germline ends. The germline gives CDR1 SGHTA, CDR2 FQGTGA. The CDR3 sequence: CASSLDGSNEKLFF. The DNA for the CDR3 is TGTGCCAGCAGCTTAGATGGCTCTAATGAAAAACTGTTTTTT.

To note about this clone: An end of the junction does not agree with germline; a read error may underlie this. This chain links TRBV29-1 with TRBJ1-4; 8 bases map to TRBD1. Germline lookup yields CDR1 SQVTM and CDR2 ANQGSEA. The CDR3 totals 10 residues. The CDR3 nucleotides are TGCAGCGTCCGGACGGACAGGGAGGTTTTT. It is translated as CSVRTDREVF.

This clone appeared a few times. The J gene is TRBJ2-5, the V gene TRBV5-4, with a possible D match to TRBD1 (6 bases). V dropped 4 bases and J dropped 1 base, with 11 bases sitting between them. Germline CDR1 reads SGHNT; CDR2 reads YYREEE (reference sequence). The CDR3 consists of 14 residues. Written as DNA, the CDR3 is TGTGCCAGCAGCCCCGGACAGATCCAAGAGACCCAGTACTTC. Translation: CASSPGQIQETQYF.

This rearrangement joins TRBV30 to TRBJ2-7, with 7 bases aligning to TRBD1. V lost 2 bases, J lost 1 base, and 5 bases stayed unmatched. The CDR3 covers 14 residues. In germline, CDR1 is GTSNPN, CDR2 SVGIG (reference sequence). Written as DNA, the CDR3 is TGTGCCTGGAGTAGGGGACAGTGGTCCTACGAGCAGTACTTC. Translated, it gives CAWSRGQWSYEQYF.

The rearrangement uses TRBV7-2 and TRBJ2-7; D gene unclear. CDR1 and CDR2 from the germline V gene are SGHTA and FQGNSA. The V end lost 0 bases, the J end lost 0 bases, and 6 bases lay between the germline ends. The CDR3 has 14 amino acids. The CDR3 loop is CASSLAVASYEQYF. In DNA, the CDR3 is TGTGCCAGCAGCTTAGCGGTAGCCTCCTACGAGCAGTACTTC.

This chain connects TRBV6-6 to TRBJ1-2; 9 nucleotides match TRBD1. Germline-derived CDR1 and CDR2 are MNHNY and SVGAGI (reference sequence). The junction had 14 bases not matched to a gene; V was cut back by 8 bases and J by 7 bases. There are 15 residues in the CDR3. The DNA of the CDR3 is TGTGCCAGCGGACTTCCGGGACAGGGTCCCCGTGGCTACACCTTC. Amino acids: CASGLPGQGPRGYTF.

The chain carries TRBV28 and TRBJ2-7; 9 bases align to TRBD2. Germline values: CDR1 MDHEN, CDR2 SYDVKM. The CDR3 runs 16 residues. J was trimmed by 2 bases and V by 4 bases; bases with no gene match: 9. CDR3 sequence reads: CASSSGLGGGAYEQYF. In DNA, the CDR3 is TGTGCCAGCAGTTCGGGCCTTGGCGGGGGGGCCTACGAGCAGTACTTC.

The chain carries TRBV24-1 and TRBJ2-1, with a weak D call TRBD2 (6 bases). The CDR3 is 14 amino acids. Germline assignment: CDR1 KGHDR and CDR2 SFDVKD. V was shortened by 7 bases and J by 8 bases, with 17 bases between the two germline ends. In DNA, the CDR3 is TGTGCCACCAGGGGAGCGGGCCTGTTGGATGAGCAGTTCTTC. Translation gives CATRGAGLLDEQFF.

The V call is TRBV6-5, the J call TRBJ2-7; D perhaps matches TRBD1 (5 bases). CDR1 and CDR2 (germline): MNHEY, SVGAGI. This CDR3 region has 15 residues. Trimming cost V 0 bases and J 6 bases, with 15 bases left between them. The CDR3 reads CASSYSGQASGEQYF. In nucleotides, the CDR3 is TGTGCCAGCAGTTACTCGGGGCAGGCCTCCGGCGAGCAGTACTTC.

This sequence joins TRBV7-9 and TRBJ1-2, with TRBD1 matching over 8 bases. Per the germline V gene, CDR1 is SEHNR and CDR2 is FQNEAQ (reference sequence). The length of the CDR3 is 14 residues. Losses at the gene ends were 2 bases for V and 4 bases for J; bases not matched to a gene: 3. CDR3: CASSLITGGYGYTF. Here the CDR3 DNA reads TGTGCCAGCAGCTTAATTACAGGGGGCTATGGCTACACCTTC.

CDR3 loop: CAITTNNRDHEQFF. CDR3 coding DNA: TGTGCCATAACCACAAATAACAGGGACCATGAGCAGTTCTTC. The V gene is TRBV10-3, the J gene TRBJ2-1, with D perhaps TRBD1 (6 bases). Germline V gene lookup returns CDR1 ENHRY and CDR2 SYGVKD. The ends were cut back, 9 bases at V and 8 bases at J, with 20 bases in the middle. This CDR3 region has 14 residues.